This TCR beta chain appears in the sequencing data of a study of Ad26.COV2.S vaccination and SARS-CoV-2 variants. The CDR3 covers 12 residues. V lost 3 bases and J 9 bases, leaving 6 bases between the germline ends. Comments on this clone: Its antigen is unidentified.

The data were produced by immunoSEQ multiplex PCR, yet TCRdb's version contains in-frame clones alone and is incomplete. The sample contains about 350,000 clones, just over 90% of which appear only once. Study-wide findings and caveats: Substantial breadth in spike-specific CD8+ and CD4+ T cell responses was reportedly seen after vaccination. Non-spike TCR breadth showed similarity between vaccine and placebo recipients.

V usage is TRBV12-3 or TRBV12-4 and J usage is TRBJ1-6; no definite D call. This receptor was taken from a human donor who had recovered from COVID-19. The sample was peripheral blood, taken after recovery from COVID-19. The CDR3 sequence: CASSFPGSPLHF. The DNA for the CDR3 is TGTGCCAGCAGTTTTCCGGGTTCACCCCTCCACTTT.